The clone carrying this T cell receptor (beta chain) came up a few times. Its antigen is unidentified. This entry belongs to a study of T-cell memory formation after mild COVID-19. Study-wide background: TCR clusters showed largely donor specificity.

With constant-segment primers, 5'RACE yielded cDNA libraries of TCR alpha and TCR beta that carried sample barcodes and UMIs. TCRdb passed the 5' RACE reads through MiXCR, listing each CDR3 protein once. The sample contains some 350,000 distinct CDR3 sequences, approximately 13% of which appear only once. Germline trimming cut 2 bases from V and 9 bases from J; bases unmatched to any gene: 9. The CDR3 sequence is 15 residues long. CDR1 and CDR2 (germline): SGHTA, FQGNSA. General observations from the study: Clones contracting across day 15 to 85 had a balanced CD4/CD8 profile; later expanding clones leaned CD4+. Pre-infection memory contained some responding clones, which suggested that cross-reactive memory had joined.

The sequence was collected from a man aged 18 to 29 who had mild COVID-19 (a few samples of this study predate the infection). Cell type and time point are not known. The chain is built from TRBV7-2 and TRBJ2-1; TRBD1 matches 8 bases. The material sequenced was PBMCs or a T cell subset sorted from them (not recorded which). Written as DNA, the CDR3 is TGTGCCAGCAGCTTACAGGGGGCGATCTCTGGTGAGCAGTTCTTC. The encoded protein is CASSLQGAISGEQFF.